This entry describes one TCR beta chain. No cognate antigen has been identified for it. Base qualities are not provided; no much larger clone lies one nucleotide away. The donors were healthy, HIV-negative adults who had no recently reported acute infections or vaccinations. Every donor was a Caucasian adult residing in Nashville, Tennessee, USA. Magnetic negative selection was used to enrich CD4+ T cells, after which naive cells were positively selected on CD45RA and the negative fraction became the memory subset. Blood was collected by leukapheresis, and PBMCs were isolated by Ficoll-Histopaque density gradient centrifugation and then cryopreserved in liquid nitrogen vapor phase. Analytical flow cytometry was used to check the purity and quantity of each magnetically sorted T cell population. Genomic DNA was isolated from each sorted fraction and quantified by UV absorbance on a Nanodrop 2000c.

A distance of 9 bases separates the germline ends of V and J, which lose 2 bases and 5 bases respectively. CDR1 and CDR2 are drawn from the germline V gene: ENHRY, SYGVKD. Its CDR3 holds 13 amino acids, cysteine through phenylalanine. Of all the DNA, just the CDR3 is kept, 39 bases in frame from base 1. The sample is drawn from a study of shared clonotypes between healthy human individuals (dated by TCRdb to between 2020 and 2021). Background for the entire study: The cohort comprised two women and a few men aged 18 to 49 years. Per donor, leukapheresis produced somewhere between about 0.9 and 10 billion PBMCs. Per donor, three plates each were used for CD4 naive and CD4 memory, two for CD8 naive, and one for CD8 memory. To estimate repertoire size and how much clonotype sharing occurs between individuals, the study deeply sequenced the blood TCR repertoires of five healthy adults. Libraries were prepared and TCR repertoires were sequenced by different laboratories using diverse techniques, in order to increase sequencing depth and limit assay-specific biases.

Here is what the overall study found, with its caveats: Incomplete sequencing was indicated by rarefaction of sorted-subset datasets, despite the large sequencing depth. Because the study included a small number of donors, the genetic and exposure-history diversity represented was limited. When several donors were compared, the shared fraction of clonotypes was about 5.4% for naive CD4, around 3.6% for naive CD8, 2% to 2.5% for memory CD4, and 0.35% to 0.5% for memory CD8. Compared with non-shared clonotypes, clonotypes shared by all four sorted-subset donors had higher generation probabilities. Sampling was restricted to blood, and TCR repertoires in tissues likely differ from the TCR repertoires found in blood. Pairwise subsampling led to the expectation that sequencing depth would affect the degree of clonotype sharing among donors. Estimated clonotype richness was generally larger for naive than for memory subsets.

Using the deep immunoSEQ assay, TCR CDR3 regions were amplified from genomic DNA by multiplex PCR. For each cell subset, the extracted genomic DNA was distributed evenly across all wells of several immunoSEQ 96-well plates, and each plate served as one replicate. Each replicate PCR for sorted subsets received 200 ng genomic DNA, equal to 28,000 or so T cell genomes. The purified libraries were quantified using a Qubit 3.0 fluorometer, sized with a Bioanalyzer 2100, and then quantified again using the KAPA Library Quantification kit. Every immunoSEQ 96-well plate was sequenced on a separate single-read 150-cycle Illumina NextSeq 550 flow cell. The published analysis was carried out like this. Because the immunoSEQ output held only junctional sequences and lacked quality scores, the filtering could not match the filtering applied to full-length reads. Sequences were annotated with PyIR, a Python wrapper for IgBLAST v1.9, using IMGT germline references to assign V/J genes and CDR3. Reads were filtered out if the reads had weak V/J assignments (E-value above 1e-6), no CDR3, stop codons, out-of-frame junctions, or ambiguous translated residues. V3J clonotypes were defined as sequences sharing the same inferred V gene, J gene, and CDR3 amino acid sequence. Percentage overlap between repertoires was calculated by dividing the number of shared unique clonotypes by the size of the smaller repertoire. Three approaches were used to assess repertoire richness: RTK rarefaction, the Chao1 estimator, and Recon v2.1 estimates of unobserved clonotypes. Generation probabilities for all TCRbeta clonotypes obtained by the gDNA method from several donors were computed using OLGA. TCRdb re-hosts the immuneACCESS table, in-frame sequences only. Its copies lack some clones; in the studies checked, an unresolved V gene accounts for under half of them, and the cause for the rest is not known. For V, J and clone size, that table is used; D and trimming come from the DNA. A total of 1,500,000 or so clones appear in this sample, approximately 96% of them only once. The ten largest clones capture approximately 1.2% of the sample.

The chain is made from TRBV10-3 and TRBJ2-5; there is no confident call for the D gene. The sequence came from a man between 25 and 39 years old in good health. The sequencing input was naive CD4+ T cells sorted from blood. Read against the paper, the sample's cell subset or site label means: CD45RA+ positively selected. Here is the DNA: TGTGCCATCAGTGAGCCCGTTGTTGAGACCCAGTACTTC. This sequence encodes CAISEPVVETQYF.